A single sample is the source of the 2 T cell receptor beta chains below, sequenced in a study of regulatory T cells in long-lasting Graves disease. With iRepertoire HTBI primers and Arm-PCR of CDR3 regions, TCR beta libraries were built. One entry per CDR3 protein results from TCRdb running MiXCR on the multiplex PCR reads. Altogether some 250,000 distinct CDR3 sequences are present, about 16% being singletons, with the ten largest covering roughly a fifth. Time point: newly diagnosed GD, antithyroid drugs for less than 3 months. PBMC RNA was the source of the TCR library. This sample comprised peripheral blood mononuclear cells (PBMCs), obtained at new diagnosis, from a patient treated with antithyroid drugs. These receptor sequences come from a female donor with Graves disease.

In its sample, this clonotype was seen a few times. The V call is TRBV6-2 or TRBV6-3, the J call TRBJ1-1; 8 bases are a match to TRBD1. The CDR3 length is 13 residues. From germline, CDR1 is MNHEY and CDR2 SVGEGT. The V gene end was trimmed by 11 bases and the J gene end by 1 base; junction bases not matched to a gene: 6. The CDR3 loop reads CAGKGTGNTEAFF. Here the CDR3 DNA reads TGTGCCGGGAAAGGGACAGGGAACACTGAAGCTTTCTTT.

This rearrangement joins TRBV30 to TRBJ1-1; unclear D gene. Germline lookup yields CDR1 GTSNPN and CDR2 SVGIG (reference sequence). V shed 4 bases and J shed 1 base, with 13 bases lying between them. The CDR3 is 14 residues long. DNA of the CDR3: TGTGCCTGGAATAGAGGGCACCCGAACACTGAAGCTTTCTTT. Its translation is CAWNRGHPNTEAFF.